This is a list of T cell receptor beta chains from one sample in a study of cytomegalovirus exposure and HLA in healthy donors. Clones were read by immunoSEQ multiplex PCR, and TCRdb kept only the in-frame ones, dropping some. The table records under 100,000 clones, about four fifths of them present only once. Material for sequencing was PBMCs. The source is a man younger than 35 in good health and CMV-seropositive. Both conserved end residues are part of each CDR3. The D gene is left open where the match is weak. Clone size appears in some rows only: once, few, many, or a class for an expanded clone.

d_call: TRBD1; v_call: TRBV6-5; clone_size: NA; j_call: TRBJ2-7; cdr3_aa: CASSLYRGAHEQYF; cdr3_nt: TGTGCCAGCAGCCTATACAGGGGTGCCCACGAGCAGTACTTC
d_call: TRBD2; v_call: TRBV5-1; clone_size: NA; j_call: TRBJ2-7; cdr3_aa: CASSLTSGTKYF; cdr3_nt: TGCGCCAGCAGCTTGACTAGCGGTACGAAGTACTTC
d_call: NA; v_call: TRBV28; clone_size: once; j_call: TRBJ1-2; cdr3_aa: CASSPPGTNGYTF; cdr3_nt: TGTGCCAGCAGTCCCCCAGGGACAAATGGCTACACCTTC
d_call: TRBD2; v_call: TRBV9; clone_size: NA; j_call: TRBJ2-1; cdr3_aa: CASSVLGLAGINEQFF; cdr3_nt: TGTGCCAGCAGCGTACTCGGACTAGCGGGAATTAATGAGCAGTTCTTC
d_call: NA; v_call: TRBV30; clone_size: NA; j_call: TRBJ1-3; cdr3_aa: CAWRGRGSGNTIYF; cdr3_nt: TGTGCCTGGAGGGGGCGGGGCTCTGGAAACACCATATATTTT
d_call: NA; v_call: TRBV29-1; clone_size: once; j_call: TRBJ2-2; cdr3_aa: CSAARDRYTGELFF; cdr3_nt: TGCAGCGCTGCGCGGGACAGATACACCGGGGAGCTGTTTTTT
d_call: NA; v_call: TRBV4-2; clone_size: few; j_call: TRBJ1-1; cdr3_aa: CASSQTPVRPVAFF; cdr3_nt: TGTGCCAGCAGCCAAACTCCGGTGCGCCCTGTAGCTTTCTTT
d_call: TRBD2; v_call: TRBV29-1; clone_size: NA; j_call: TRBJ2-1; cdr3_aa: CSVNTQQGLAEQFF; cdr3_nt: TGCAGCGTTAACACCCAACAAGGACTAGCCGAGCAGTTCTTC
d_call: TRBD1; v_call: TRBV6-1; clone_size: few; j_call: TRBJ1-4; cdr3_aa: CASNRQGLNEKLFF; cdr3_nt: TGTGCCAGCAACAGACAGGGCCTTAATGAAAAACTGTTTTTT
d_call: NA; v_call: TRBV6-5; clone_size: NA; j_call: TRBJ2-2; cdr3_aa: CASRRAGELFF; cdr3_nt: TGTGCCAGCAGGAGGGCCGGGGAGCTGTTTTTT
d_call: NA; v_call: TRBV6-5; clone_size: NA; j_call: TRBJ1-2; cdr3_aa: CASSSGLYGYTF; cdr3_nt: TGTGCCAGCAGTTCAGGGCTCTATGGCTACACCTTC
d_call: NA; v_call: TRBV7-3; clone_size: NA; j_call: TRBJ2-3; cdr3_aa: CASSFGGSTDTQYF; cdr3_nt: TGTGCCAGCAGCTTCGGGGGTAGCACAGATACGCAGTATTTT
d_call: NA; v_call: TRBV4-1; clone_size: NA; j_call: TRBJ1-2; cdr3_aa: CASSQDVTGLGYGYTF; cdr3_nt: TGCGCCAGCAGCCAAGATGTCACAGGATTGGGCTATGGCTACACCTTC
d_call: NA; v_call: TRBV10-3; clone_size: NA; j_call: TRBJ2-6; cdr3_aa: CAISESLGSGANVLTF; cdr3_nt: TGTGCCATCAGTGAGTCGCTCGGCTCTGGGGCCAACGTCCTGACTTTC
d_call: NA; v_call: TRBV9; clone_size: NA; j_call: TRBJ2-1; cdr3_aa: CASSAAVYNEQFF; cdr3_nt: TGTGCCAGCAGCGCGGCGGTATACAATGAGCAGTTCTTC
d_call: NA; v_call: TRBV28; clone_size: NA; j_call: TRBJ1-1; cdr3_aa: CASSSPVEAFF; cdr3_nt: TGTGCCAGCAGTTCCCCAGTTGAAGCTTTCTTT
d_call: NA; v_call: TRBV7-2; clone_size: NA; j_call: TRBJ2-1; cdr3_aa: CASSLAVGVRLVGFF; cdr3_nt: TGTGCCAGCAGCTTAGCGGTCGGAGTGAGGCTTGTGGGGTTCTTC
d_call: NA; v_call: TRBV18; clone_size: NA; j_call: TRBJ2-7; cdr3_aa: CASSPQGSTYEQYF; cdr3_nt: TGTGCCAGCTCACCACAGGGGTCGACCTACGAGCAGTACTTC
d_call: TRBD2; v_call: TRBV9; clone_size: NA; j_call: TRBJ2-7; cdr3_aa: CASSVYSLAGVSEQYF; cdr3_nt: TGTGCCAGCAGCGTATATTCGCTAGCGGGAGTTTCCGAGCAGTACTTC
d_call: TRBD1; v_call: TRBV5-1; clone_size: NA; j_call: TRBJ2-4; cdr3_aa: CASSPTGSKNIQYF; cdr3_nt: TGCGCCAGCAGCCCGACAGGGAGTAAAAACATTCAGTACTTC
d_call: NA; v_call: TRBV4-2; clone_size: NA; j_call: TRBJ2-2; cdr3_aa: CASSQDKGPGTNTGELFF; cdr3_nt: TGTGCCAGCAGCCAAGATAAGGGGCCCGGAACGAACACCGGGGAGCTGTTTTTT
d_call: NA; v_call: TRBV7-8; clone_size: NA; j_call: TRBJ2-5; cdr3_aa: CASSLRVLGETQYF; cdr3_nt: TGTGCCAGCAGCTTACGTGTCCTCGGAGAGACCCAGTACTTC
d_call: TRBD2; v_call: TRBV5-4; clone_size: NA; j_call: TRBJ2-1; cdr3_aa: CASSPLAGDSDEQFF; cdr3_nt: TGTGCCAGCAGCCCCTTAGCGGGAGATAGCGATGAGCAGTTCTTC
d_call: NA; v_call: TRBV19; clone_size: NA; j_call: TRBJ1-5; cdr3_aa: CASSIAGQPQHF; cdr3_nt: TGTGCCAGTAGTATCGCAGGTCAGCCCCAGCATTTT
d_call: NA; v_call: TRBV28; clone_size: NA; j_call: TRBJ1-2; cdr3_aa: CASRTRQRLDYGYTF; cdr3_nt: TGTGCCAGCAGGACTAGACAGCGTCTCGACTATGGCTACACCTTC
d_call: NA; v_call: TRBV6-1; clone_size: NA; j_call: TRBJ1-3; cdr3_aa: CASSPDTSTGNTIYF; cdr3_nt: TGTGCCAGCAGTCCCGACACATCTACTGGAAACACCATATATTTT
d_call: NA; v_call: TRBV10-2; clone_size: few; j_call: TRBJ1-1; cdr3_aa: CASSESQPRGEAFF; cdr3_nt: TGCGCCAGCAGTGAGAGCCAGCCCCGGGGTGAAGCTTTCTTT
d_call: NA; v_call: TRBV4-1; clone_size: NA; j_call: TRBJ2-3; cdr3_aa: CASSQGPHRRGISTDTQYF; cdr3_nt: TGCGCCAGCAGCCAAGGCCCACACAGAAGGGGAATCAGCACAGATACGCAGTATTTT
d_call: NA; v_call: TRBV13; clone_size: NA; j_call: TRBJ1-2; cdr3_aa: CASSLTSSYGYTF; cdr3_nt: TGTGCCAGCAGCCTCACCTCCAGCTATGGCTACACCTTC
d_call: TRBD1; v_call: TRBV18; clone_size: NA; j_call: TRBJ2-1; cdr3_aa: CASSPGTAQNEQFF; cdr3_nt: TGTGCCAGCTCACCGGGGACAGCCCAGAATGAGCAGTTCTTC
d_call: TRBD2; v_call: TRBV28; clone_size: NA; j_call: TRBJ2-7; cdr3_aa: CASTPSGGYEQYF; cdr3_nt: TGTGCCAGCACCCCCAGCGGGGGCTACGAGCAGTACTTC
d_call: NA; v_call: TRBV21-1; clone_size: few; j_call: TRBJ2-1; cdr3_aa: CASSRLAPPNEQFF; cdr3_nt: TGTGCCAGCAGCAGGCTAGCGCCGCCCAATGAGCAGTTCTTC
d_call: NA; v_call: TRBV29-1; clone_size: NA; j_call: TRBJ2-5; cdr3_aa: CSVGQGPQETQYF; cdr3_nt: TGCAGCGTTGGCCAGGGTCCCCAAGAGACCCAGTACTTC
d_call: NA; v_call: TRBV27; clone_size: NA; j_call: TRBJ1-1; cdr3_aa: CASSTIGGNTEAFF; cdr3_nt: TGTGCCAGCAGCACCATCGGGGGAAACACTGAAGCTTTCTTT
d_call: NA; v_call: TRBV15; clone_size: NA; j_call: TRBJ1-1; cdr3_aa: CATTLEGRTEAFF; cdr3_nt: TGTGCCACCACCCTGGAGGGGCGCACTGAAGCTTTCTTT